This T cell receptor beta chain was documented in a study of blood T cells in healthy people across ages. PCR was performed a second time for about 6 to 11 cycles using a sample-barcoded 5' primer and a J-beta primer mix. Each CDR3 protein is one row after TCRdb ran MiXCR on the 5' RACE reads. The table has approximately 690,000 distinct CDR3 sequences, approximately 59% seen once. In germline, CDR1 is DFQATT, CDR2 SNEGSKA (reference sequence). Trimming at V came to 6 bases and at J to 8 bases, leaving 8 bases not matched to a gene. This CDR3 contains 14 residues. Drawn from each donor were about 9 milliliters of peripheral blood.

This chain uses TRBV20-1 with TRBJ2-1; 12 bases agree with TRBD2. The receptor was isolated from a man in his 60s in good health. Material for sequencing was blood. The CDR3 spells CSADPSGGADEQFF. The CDR3 nucleotides are TGCAGTGCCGACCCTAGCGGGGGGGCCGATGAGCAGTTCTTC.